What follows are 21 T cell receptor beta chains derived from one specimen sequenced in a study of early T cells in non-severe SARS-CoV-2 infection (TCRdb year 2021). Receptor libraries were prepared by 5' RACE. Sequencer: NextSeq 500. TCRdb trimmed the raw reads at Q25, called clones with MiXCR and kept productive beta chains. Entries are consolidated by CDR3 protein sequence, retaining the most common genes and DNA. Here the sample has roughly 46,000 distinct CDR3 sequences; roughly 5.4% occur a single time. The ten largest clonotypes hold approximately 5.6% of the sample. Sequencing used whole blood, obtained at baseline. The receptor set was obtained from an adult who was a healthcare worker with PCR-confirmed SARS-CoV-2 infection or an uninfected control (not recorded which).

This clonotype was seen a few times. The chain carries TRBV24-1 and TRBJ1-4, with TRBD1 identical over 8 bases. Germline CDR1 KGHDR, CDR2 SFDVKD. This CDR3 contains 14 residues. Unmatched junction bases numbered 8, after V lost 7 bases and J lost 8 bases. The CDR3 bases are TGTGCCACCAGCCCCGGGACAGGAGGCGAAAAACTGTTTTTT. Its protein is CATSPGTGGEKLFF.

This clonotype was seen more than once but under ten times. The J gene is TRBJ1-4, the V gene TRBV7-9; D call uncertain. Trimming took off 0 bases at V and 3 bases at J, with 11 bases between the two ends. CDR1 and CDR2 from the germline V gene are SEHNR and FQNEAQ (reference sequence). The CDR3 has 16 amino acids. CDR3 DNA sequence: TGTGCCAGCAGCTTAGCCCTAGGACGGTCTAATGAAAAACTGTTTTTT. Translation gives CASSLALGRSNEKLFF.

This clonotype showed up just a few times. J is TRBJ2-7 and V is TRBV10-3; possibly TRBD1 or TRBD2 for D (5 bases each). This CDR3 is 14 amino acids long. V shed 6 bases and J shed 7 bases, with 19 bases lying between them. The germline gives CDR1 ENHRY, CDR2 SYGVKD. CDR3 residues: CAISTRDGAGEQYF. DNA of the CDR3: TGTGCCATCAGCACCCGGGACGGGGCTGGGGAGCAGTACTTC.

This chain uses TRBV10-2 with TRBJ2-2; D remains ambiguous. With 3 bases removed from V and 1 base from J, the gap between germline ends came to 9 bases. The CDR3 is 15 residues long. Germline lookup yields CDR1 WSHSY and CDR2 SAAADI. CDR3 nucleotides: TGCGCCAGCAGTGAAGTCATCTTGAACACCGGGGAGCTGTTTTTT. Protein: CASSEVILNTGELFF.

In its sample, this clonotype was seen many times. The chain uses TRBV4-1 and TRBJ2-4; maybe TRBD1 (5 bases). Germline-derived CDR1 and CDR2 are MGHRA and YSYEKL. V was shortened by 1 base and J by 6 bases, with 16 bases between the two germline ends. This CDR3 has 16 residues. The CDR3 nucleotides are TGCGCCAGCAGCCAAGTTGGAGTCGTAAGGGGAAACATTCAGTACTTC. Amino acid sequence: CASSQVGVVRGNIQYF.

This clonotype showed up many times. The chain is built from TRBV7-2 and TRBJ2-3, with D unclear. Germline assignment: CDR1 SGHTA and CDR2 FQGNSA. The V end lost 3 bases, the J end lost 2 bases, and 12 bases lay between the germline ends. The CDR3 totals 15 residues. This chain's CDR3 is CASSFRNLDTDTQYF. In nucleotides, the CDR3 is TGTGCCAGCAGCTTCAGGAATCTGGACACAGATACGCAGTATTTT. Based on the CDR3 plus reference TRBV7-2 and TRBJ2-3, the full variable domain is GAGVSQSPSNKVTEKGKDVELRCDPISGHTALYWYRQSLGQGLEFLIYFQGNSAPDKSGLPSDRFSAERTGGSVSTLTIQRTQQEDSAVYLCASSFRNLDTDTQYFGPGTRLTVL.

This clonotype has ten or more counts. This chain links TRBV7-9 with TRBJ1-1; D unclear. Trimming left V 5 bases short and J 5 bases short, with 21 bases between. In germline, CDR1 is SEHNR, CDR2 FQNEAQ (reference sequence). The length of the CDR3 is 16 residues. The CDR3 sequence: CASSPQSVQLGTEAFF. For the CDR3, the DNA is TGTGCCAGCAGCCCTCAATCCGTACAGTTAGGGACTGAAGCTTTCTTT.

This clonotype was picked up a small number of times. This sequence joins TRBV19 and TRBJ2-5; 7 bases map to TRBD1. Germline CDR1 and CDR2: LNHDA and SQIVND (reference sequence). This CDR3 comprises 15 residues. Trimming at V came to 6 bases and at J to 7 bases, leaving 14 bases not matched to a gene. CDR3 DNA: TGTGCCAGTAGAAGCCGGGACAGACTCCGGGGGACCCAGTACTTC. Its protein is CASRSRDRLRGTQYF. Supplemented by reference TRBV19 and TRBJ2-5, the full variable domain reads DGGITQSPKYLFRKEGQNVTLSCEQNLNHDAMYWYRQDPGQGLRLIYYSQIVNDFQKGDIAEGYSVSREKKESFPLTVTSAQKNPTAFYLCASRSRDRLRGTQYFGPGTRLLVL.

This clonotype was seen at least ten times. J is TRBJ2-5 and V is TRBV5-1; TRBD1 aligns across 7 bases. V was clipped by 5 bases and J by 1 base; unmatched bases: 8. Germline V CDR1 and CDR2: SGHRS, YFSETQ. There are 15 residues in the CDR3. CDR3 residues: CASRSGQLFQETQYF. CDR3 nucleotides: TGCGCCAGCAGGTCGGGACAGCTATTCCAAGAGACCCAGTACTTC. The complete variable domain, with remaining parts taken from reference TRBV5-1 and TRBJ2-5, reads KAGVTQTPRYLIKTRGQQVTLSCSPISGHRSVSWYQQTPGQGLQFLFEYFSETQRNKGNFPGRFSGRQFSNSRSEMNVSTLELGDSALYLCASRSGQLFQETQYFGPGTRLLVL.

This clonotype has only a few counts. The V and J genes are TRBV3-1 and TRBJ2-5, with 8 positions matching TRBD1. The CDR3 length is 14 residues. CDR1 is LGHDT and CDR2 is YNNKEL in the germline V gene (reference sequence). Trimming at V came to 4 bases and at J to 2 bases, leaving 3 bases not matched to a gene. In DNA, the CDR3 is TGTGCCAGCAGCCCGGACAGGGATCAAGAGACCCAGTACTTC. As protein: CASSPDRDQETQYF.

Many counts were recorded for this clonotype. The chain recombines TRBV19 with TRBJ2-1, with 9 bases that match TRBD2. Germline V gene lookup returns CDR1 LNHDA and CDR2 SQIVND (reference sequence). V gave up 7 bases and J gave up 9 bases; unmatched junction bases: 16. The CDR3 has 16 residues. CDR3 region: CASTPMGLAGPREQFF. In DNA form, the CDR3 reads TGTGCCAGTACACCCATGGGGCTAGCGGGGCCCCGTGAGCAGTTCTTC. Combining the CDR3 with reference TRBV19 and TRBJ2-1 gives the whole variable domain DGGITQSPKYLFRKEGQNVTLSCEQNLNHDAMYWYRQDPGQGLRLIYYSQIVNDFQKGDIAEGYSVSREKKESFPLTVTSAQKNPTAFYLCASTPMGLAGPREQFFGPGTRLTVL.

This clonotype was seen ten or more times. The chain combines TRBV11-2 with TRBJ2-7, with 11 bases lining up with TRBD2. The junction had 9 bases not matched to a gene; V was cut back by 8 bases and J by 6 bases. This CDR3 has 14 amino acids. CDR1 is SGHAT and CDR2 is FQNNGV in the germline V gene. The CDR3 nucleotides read TGTGCCAGCTACCCTCTAGCGGGAGGTGTCGAGCAGTACTTC. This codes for CASYPLAGGVEQYF.

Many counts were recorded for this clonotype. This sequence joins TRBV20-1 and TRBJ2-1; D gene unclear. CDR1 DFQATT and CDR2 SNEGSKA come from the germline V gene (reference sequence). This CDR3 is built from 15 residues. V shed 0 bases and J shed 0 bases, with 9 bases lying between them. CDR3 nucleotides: TGCAGTGCTAGAGAGGCAGCCAGCTCCTACAATGAGCAGTTCTTC. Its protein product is CSAREAASSYNEQFF.

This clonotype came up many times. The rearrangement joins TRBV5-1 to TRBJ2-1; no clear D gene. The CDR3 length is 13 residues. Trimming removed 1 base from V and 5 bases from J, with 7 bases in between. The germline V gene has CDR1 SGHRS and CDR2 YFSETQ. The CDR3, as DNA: TGCGCCAGCAGCTTGTTCACAGACAATGAGCAGTTCTTC. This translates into CASSLFTDNEQFF.

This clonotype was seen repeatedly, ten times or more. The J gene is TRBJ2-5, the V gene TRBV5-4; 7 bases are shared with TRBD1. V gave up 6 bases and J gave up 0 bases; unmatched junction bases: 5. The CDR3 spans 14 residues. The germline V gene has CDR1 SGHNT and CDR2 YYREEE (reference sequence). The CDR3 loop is CASTRDSHQETQYF. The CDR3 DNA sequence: TGTGCCAGCACCAGGGACAGCCACCAAGAGACCCAGTACTTC. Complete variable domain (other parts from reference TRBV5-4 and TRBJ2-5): ETGVTQSPTHLIKTRGQQVTLRCSSQSGHNTVSWYQQALGQGPQFIFQYYREEENGRGNFPPRFSGLQFPNYSSELNVNALELDDSALYLCASTRDSHQETQYFGPGTRLLVL.

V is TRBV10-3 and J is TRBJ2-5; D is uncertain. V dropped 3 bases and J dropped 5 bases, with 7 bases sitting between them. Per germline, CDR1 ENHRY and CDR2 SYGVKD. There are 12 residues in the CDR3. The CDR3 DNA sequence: TGTGCCATCAGTGAAACTATCGAGACCCAGTACTTC. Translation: CAISETIETQYF.

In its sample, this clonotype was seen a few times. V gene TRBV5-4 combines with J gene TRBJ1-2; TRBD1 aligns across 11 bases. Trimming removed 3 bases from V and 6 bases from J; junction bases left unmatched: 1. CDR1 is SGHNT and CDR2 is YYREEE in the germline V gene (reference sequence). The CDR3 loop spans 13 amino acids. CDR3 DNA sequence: TGTGCCAGCAGCTGGGACAGGGGGAATGGCTACACCTTC. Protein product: CASSWDRGNGYTF.

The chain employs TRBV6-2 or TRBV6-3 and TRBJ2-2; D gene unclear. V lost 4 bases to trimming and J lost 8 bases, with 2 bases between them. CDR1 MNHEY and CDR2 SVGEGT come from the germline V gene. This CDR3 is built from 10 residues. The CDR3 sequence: CASSSGELFF. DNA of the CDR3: TGTGCCAGCAGTTCTGGGGAGCTGTTTTTT.

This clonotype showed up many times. The CDR3 spells CASSLEGTDYEQYF. DNA of the CDR3: TGCGCCAGCAGCTTGGAGGGGACCGATTACGAGCAGTACTTC. This chain uses TRBV5-1 with TRBJ2-7; D might be TRBD1 or TRBD2, each matching 5 bases. V was shortened by 0 bases and J by 4 bases, with 11 bases between the two germline ends. The CDR3 has 14 residues. Germline V gives CDR1 SGHRS, CDR2 YFSETQ.

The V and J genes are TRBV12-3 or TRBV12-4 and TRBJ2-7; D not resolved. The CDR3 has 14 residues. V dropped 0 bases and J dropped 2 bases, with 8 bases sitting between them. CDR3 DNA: TGTGCCAGCAGTTTAGCAGAAGCCACCTACGAGCAGTACTTC. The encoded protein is CASSLAEATYEQYF.

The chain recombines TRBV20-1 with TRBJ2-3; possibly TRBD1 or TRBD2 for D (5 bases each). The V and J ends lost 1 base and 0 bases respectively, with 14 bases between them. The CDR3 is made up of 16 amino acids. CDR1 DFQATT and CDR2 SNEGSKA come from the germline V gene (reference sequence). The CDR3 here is CSARGLGTVSTDTQYF. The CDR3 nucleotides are TGCAGTGCTAGAGGACTCGGGACGGTTAGCACAGATACGCAGTATTTT.